A single sample gave rise to the 28 T cell receptor beta chains below, sequenced in a study of chemoradiotherapy in HPV16-positive cancers. Repertoires were generated with immunoSEQ multiplex PCR, while TCRdb's copy carries only in-frame clones and drops some. Of approximately 30,000 clones in the sample, 85% to 90% were seen once. The material sequenced was blood, taken from a patient who underwent chemoradiotherapy. The receptor set was obtained from a human donor with HPV-associated anogenital cancer.

The chain combines TRBV7-3 with TRBJ2-2; 8 nucleotides line up with TRBD1. CDR3 length: 16 residues. CDR1 SGHTA and CDR2 FQGTGA come from the germline V gene. With V trimmed by 5 bases and J by 1 base, 6 bases remained unmatched. CDR3 bases: TGTGCCAGCAGCCCAAAGACAGGGGTGAACACCGGGGAGCTGTTTTTT. As protein: CASSPKTGVNTGELFF.

The chain links TRBV7-2 to TRBJ1-1; no firm D call. V was clipped by 3 bases and J by 1 base, with 9 bases between them. CDR3 size: 14 residues. CDR1 and CDR2 from the germline V gene are SGHTA and FQGNSA. CDR3 sequence (DNA): TGTGCCAGCAGCTTCCCTCCGGGGAACACTGAAGCTTTCTTT. Translation: CASSFPPGNTEAFF.

In regard to this clone: At one boundary the junction diverges from the germline segment, which might be a read error. The chain couples TRBV7-7 to TRBJ1-1; D remains unclear. This CDR3 spans 13 amino acids. Germline values: CDR1 SSHAT, CDR2 FNYEAQ (reference sequence). This CDR3 reads CASSPVLNTEAFF. The CDR3 DNA reads as TGTGCTAGCAGCCCCGTACTGAACACTGAAGCTTTCTTT.

A single count supports this clone. The chain recombines TRBV19 with TRBJ1-1, with D unclear. From germline, CDR1 is LNHDA and CDR2 SQIVND (reference sequence). The ends were cut back, 4 bases at V and 3 bases at J, with 18 bases in the middle. This CDR3 has 16 residues. The CDR3 region is CASSTYPPAGYTEAFF. CDR3 DNA: TGTGCCAGTAGTACATACCCCCCCGCCGGATACACTGAAGCTTTCTTT.

Here the CDR3 reads CSVHTGYGDGYTF. The CDR3 bases are TGCAGCGTTCACACAGGGTACGGAGATGGCTACACCTTC. The gene calls are TRBV29-1 and TRBJ1-2; tentative D call: TRBD1 (6 bases). The CDR3 is made up of 13 amino acids. Germline assignment: CDR1 SQVTM and CDR2 ANQGSEA. The V end was cut by 5 bases, the J end by 6 bases, with 16 bases between. Variable domain in full (rest from reference TRBV29-1 and TRBJ1-2): SAVISQKPSRDICQRGTSLTIQCQVDSQVTMMFWYRQQPGQSLTLIATANQGSEATYESGFVIDKFPISRPNLTFSTLTVSNMSPEDSSIYLCSVHTGYGDGYTFGSGTRLTVV.

The chain combines TRBV27 with TRBJ2-2, with 7 bases aligning to TRBD1. Germline CDR1 MNHEY, CDR2 SMNVEV (reference sequence). CDR3 size: 18 residues. Trimming at V came to 4 bases and at J to 2 bases, leaving 13 bases not matched to a gene. In DNA, the CDR3 is TGTGCCAGCAGTTCCCGGGACAGATCACTCGTAAACACCGGGGAGCTGTTTTTT. Translation: CASSSRDRSLVNTGELFF.

Here the CDR3 reads CASSLWDSRSGNTIYF. Here the CDR3 DNA reads TGTGCCAGCAGCCTATGGGACTCTCGTTCTGGAAACACCATATATTTT. The rearrangement joins TRBV7-9 to TRBJ1-3, with a tentative D call TRBD1 (5 bases). Per the germline V gene, CDR1 is SEHNR and CDR2 is FQNEAQ (reference sequence). The CDR3 length is 16 residues. V lost 5 bases, J lost 1 base, and 15 bases lay in between.

About this clone: Other DNA sequences in this sample translate to the same CDR3. This chain connects TRBV5-1 to TRBJ1-1; D unclear. Trimming took off 6 bases at V and 1 base at J, with 4 bases between the two ends. Germline V gene sequence: CDR1 SGHRS, CDR2 YFSETQ. The CDR3 covers 11 residues. CDR3 amino acids: CASTGNTEAFF. CDR3 in DNA: TGCGCCAGCACTGGGAACACTGAAGCTTTCTTT.

V is TRBV7-6 and J is TRBJ2-1; perhaps TRBD1 as D (6 bases). Trimming took 5 bases from V and 0 from J, leaving 11 bases between them. Germline V lookup: CDR1 SGHVS, CDR2 FNYEAQ. CDR3 length: 15 residues. The DNA of the CDR3 is TGTGCCAGCAGCCCCATACAGGGCTCCTACAATGAGCAGTTCTTC. Protein product: CASSPIQGSYNEQFF.

CDR3 nucleotides: TGCGCCAGCAGTGAGGCTGGTAGCAATCAGCCCCAGCATTTT. As protein: CASSEAGSNQPQHF. The chain joins TRBV10-1 to TRBJ1-5; the D is unclear. Germline assignment: CDR1 WNHNN and CDR2 SYGVQD (reference sequence). Trimming shortened V by 2 bases and J by 0 bases, and 5 bases separated the two germline ends. This CDR3 is 14 amino acids long.

Only one count was recorded for this clone. As the CDR3 is not closed by the conserved phenylalanine or tryptophan, this likely results from a read error. No DNA is shown, since the ends of the CDR3 on it are uncertain; the CDR3 is the one TCRdb lists. The chain links TRBV25-1 to TRBJ1-2; the table's D gene call, TRBD1, was not cross checked with the DNA. Per the germline V gene, CDR1 is MGHDK and CDR2 is SYGVNS. The CDR3 region is 12 residues in length, termini included. The CDR3 is CASGLRDRVVAV.

This chain uses TRBV7-6 with TRBJ1-2; D possibly corresponds to TRBD1 (6 bases). V lost 3 bases to trimming and J lost 7 bases, with 12 bases between them. The CDR3 runs 13 residues. CDR1 is SGHVS and CDR2 is FNYEAQ in the germline V gene. The CDR3 region is CASSFGAGVGYTF. CDR3 nucleotides: TGTGCCAGCAGCTTCGGGGCAGGGGTTGGCTACACCTTC.

This chain joins TRBV11-3 and TRBJ2-7; D might be TRBD2 (5 bases). V was cut by 5 bases and J by 6 bases, with 23 bases left in between. CDR3 size: 16 residues. Germline assignment: CDR1 SGHNT and CDR2 YENEEA. The CDR3 DNA is TGTGCCAGCAGCCCCTCTCGGGGTGAGGGCTTTGGCGAGCAGTACTTC. It specifies CASSPSRGEGFGEQYF.

A single count supports this clone. The chain joins TRBV2 to TRBJ2-1; TRBD2 matches at 7 bases. CDR1 is SNHLY, CDR2 FYNNEI, per germline. The CDR3 consists of 15 residues. V trimming: 2 bases; J trimming: 0 bases; junction bases outside the gene matches: 1. The CDR3 loop reads CASSERGGSYNEQFF. The CDR3 coding sequence is TGTGCCAGCAGTGAACGCGGGGGCTCCTACAATGAGCAGTTCTTC.

The chain employs TRBV7-2 and TRBJ1-2; D may be TRBD1 (5 bases). The length of the CDR3 is 15 residues. CDR1 and CDR2 (germline): SGHTA, FQGNSA. V lost 1 base to trimming and J lost 4 bases, with 13 bases between them. The CDR3: CASSLDGQGFYGYTF. The CDR3 DNA reads TGTGCCAGCAGCTTAGACGGGCAGGGATTCTATGGCTACACCTTC.

This chain connects TRBV6-5 to TRBJ1-6; D perhaps matches TRBD1 (5 bases). Germline V gene sequence: CDR1 MNHEY, CDR2 SVGAGI. Trimming shortened V by 7 bases and J by 7 bases, and 17 bases separated the two germline ends. CDR3 length: 15 amino acids. CDR3 DNA: TGTGCCAGCAAAGTGGGGGGACTTCCAAATTCACCCCTCCACTTT. This translates into CASKVGGLPNSPLHF.

In its sample, this clone was seen once. The chain has TRBV19 and TRBJ1-2; the match to TRBD1 covers 10 bases. CDR3 length: 15 amino acids. V dropped 5 bases and J dropped 2; count of bases not matched to a gene: 5. The V gene's germline CDR1 is LNHDA and CDR2 SQIVND (reference sequence). The DNA of the CDR3 is TGTGCCAGTAGTCCGACAGGGGGCGGGAACTATGGCTACACCTTC. Protein product: CASSPTGGGNYGYTF. Full variable domain (remainder filled in from reference TRBV19 and TRBJ1-2): DGGITQSPKYLFRKEGQNVTLSCEQNLNHDAMYWYRQDPGQGLRLIYYSQIVNDFQKGDIAEGYSVSREKKESFPLTVTSAQKNPTAFYLCASSPTGGGNYGYTFGSGTRLTVV.

The V and J genes are TRBV7-9 and TRBJ2-3; 7 bases match TRBD2. CDR1 is SEHNR, CDR2 FQNEAQ, per germline (reference sequence). The length of the CDR3 is 15 residues. With 0 bases clipped from V and 1 base from J, the junction kept 1 base outside the gene matches. The CDR3 DNA reads as TGTGCCAGCAGCTTAGCTGGGAGGGGCACAGATACGCAGTATTTT. Amino acids: CASSLAGRGTDTQYF.

V gene TRBV19 combines with J gene TRBJ1-2, with 9 bases matching TRBD1. CDR1 LNHDA and CDR2 SQIVND come from the germline V gene (reference sequence). Trimming cost V 2 bases and J 4 bases; bases outside gene matches: 8. The CDR3 spans 16 residues. The CDR3 here is CASSITAGQGGYGYTF. CDR3 sequence (DNA): TGTGCCAGTAGTATAACAGCGGGACAGGGTGGCTATGGCTACACCTTC.

This clone has only a few counts. The chain carries TRBV7-3 and TRBJ1-2; 8 bases are a match to TRBD1. With V trimmed by 5 bases and J by 8 bases, 7 bases remained unmatched. Germline assignment: CDR1 SGHTA and CDR2 FQGTGA. This CDR3 has 13 residues. This CDR3 reads CASSPQTGAGYTF. In nucleotides, the CDR3 is TGTGCCAGCAGCCCCCAGACAGGGGCGGGCTACACCTTC.

V gene TRBV7-9 combines with J gene TRBJ1-1; D might be TRBD1 (6 bases). Per germline, CDR1 SEHNR and CDR2 FQNEAQ (reference sequence). This CDR3 region has 15 residues. V lost 5 bases and J lost 1, with 14 bases in between. CDR3 sequence (DNA): TGTGCCAGCAGCCTGAGACAGGTCGAGAACACTGAAGCTTTCTTT. This gives the protein CASSLRQVENTEAFF. Full variable domain (missing parts from reference TRBV7-9 and TRBJ1-1): DTGVSQNPRHKITKRGQNVTFRCDPISEHNRLYWYRQTLGQGPEFLTYFQNEAQLEKSRLLSDRFSAERPKGSFSTLEIQRTEQGDSAMYLCASSLRQVENTEAFFGQGTRLTVV.

The chain couples TRBV6-5 to TRBJ1-2; 10 bases align to TRBD1. CDR1 is MNHEY and CDR2 is SVGAGI in the germline V gene. This CDR3 has 15 residues. V dropped 3 bases and J dropped 9; count of bases not matched to a gene: 10. The chain's CDR3 is CASSYVGTGVYRYTF. For the CDR3, the DNA is TGTGCCAGCAGTTATGTCGGGACAGGGGTGTATCGCTACACCTTC.

J is TRBJ1-5 and V is TRBV5-8; TRBD1 matches at 7 bases. This CDR3 contains 14 residues. CDR1 and CDR2 (germline): SGHTS, YDEGEE. Unmatched junction bases numbered 6, after V lost 0 bases and J lost 9 bases. For the CDR3, the DNA is TGTGCCAGCAGCTTGGGACAGGGAGAACGGCCCCAGCATTTT. Amino acid sequence: CASSLGQGERPQHF.

The chain has TRBV15 and TRBJ2-2; no definite D call. This CDR3 region has 16 residues. Trimming took 0 bases from V and 1 from J, leaving 9 bases between them. Germline assignment: CDR1 LNHNV and CDR2 YYDKDF (reference sequence). This CDR3 reads CATSRDILRNTGELFF. CDR3 DNA: TGTGCCACCAGCAGAGACATCTTGCGGAACACCGGGGAGCTGTTTTTT. The variable domain in full, completed from reference TRBV15 and TRBJ2-2, reads DAMVIQNPRYQVTQFGKPVTLSCSQTLNHNVMYWYQQKSSQAPKLLFHYYDKDFNNEADTPDNFQSRRPNTSFCFLDIRSPGLGDTAMYLCATSRDILRNTGELFFGEGSRLTVL.

The chain employs TRBV5-6 and TRBJ1-1, with D unclear. Germline CDR1 is SGHDT and CDR2 is YYEEEE. V was trimmed by 4 bases and J by 6 bases, leaving 19 bases between them. This CDR3 has 15 residues. The CDR3 DNA reads as TGTGCCAGCAGCGGGTATGGGTCCCGGAGCCCTGAAGCTTTCTTT. Protein: CASSGYGSRSPEAFF.

The V call is TRBV11-2, the J call TRBJ2-5; D gene ambiguous. In germline, CDR1 is SGHAT, CDR2 FQNNGV. The CDR3 runs 14 residues. V was clipped by 1 base and J by 5 bases, with 11 bases between them. The CDR3: CASSLVDVAETQYF. The CDR3 DNA reads TGTGCCAGCAGCTTAGTTGATGTCGCGGAGACCCAGTACTTC.

The rearrangement uses TRBV19 and TRBJ1-1, with 10 bases identical to TRBD1. V was clipped by 3 bases and J by 3 bases; unmatched bases: 4. The germline V gene encodes CDR1 LNHDA and CDR2 SQIVND (reference sequence). CDR3 length: 15 residues. The CDR3 DNA sequence: TGTGCCAGTAGTATCCGACAGGGGGCCTACACTGAAGCTTTCTTT. Its translation is CASSIRQGAYTEAFF.

The V call is TRBV6-1, the J call TRBJ2-3; TRBD1 is a possible D gene (6 bases). There are 14 residues in the CDR3. Germline CDR1 is MNHNS and CDR2 is SASEGT. V was pared by 7 bases and J by 0 bases, with 11 bases between. The CDR3 region has the DNA TGTGCCAGCAATCCCACAGGGAGCACAGATACGCAGTATTTT. Amino acid sequence: CASNPTGSTDTQYF.